This record concerns one T cell receptor beta chain sequence. Its antigen is unidentified. CDR3 length: 15 amino acids. V lost 5 bases to trimming and J lost 3 bases; unmatched junction nucleotides: 9. The germline CDR1 and CDR2 sequences are SGHDN and FVKESK. The data stem from a study of T cells in localized non-small cell lung cancer. Findings and limits, study-wide: A median of around 60 of the top 100 tumor clones appeared in adjacent lung, which was paired and uninvolved.

This table comes from immunoSEQ multiplex PCR, and its TCRdb copy is limited to in-frame clones, with some not included. The sample holds some 5,000 clones, roughly half seen once. This clonotype was obtained from a male donor at least 60 years old with stage I squamous cell lung carcinoma. This specimen was lymph node tissue, taken before any cancer treatment. J is TRBJ1-2 and V is TRBV14, with 7 bases identical to TRBD1. The CDR3 is CASSAWTGGDYGYTF. The CDR3 bases are TGTGCCAGCAGCGCCTGGACAGGTGGCGACTATGGCTACACCTTC.